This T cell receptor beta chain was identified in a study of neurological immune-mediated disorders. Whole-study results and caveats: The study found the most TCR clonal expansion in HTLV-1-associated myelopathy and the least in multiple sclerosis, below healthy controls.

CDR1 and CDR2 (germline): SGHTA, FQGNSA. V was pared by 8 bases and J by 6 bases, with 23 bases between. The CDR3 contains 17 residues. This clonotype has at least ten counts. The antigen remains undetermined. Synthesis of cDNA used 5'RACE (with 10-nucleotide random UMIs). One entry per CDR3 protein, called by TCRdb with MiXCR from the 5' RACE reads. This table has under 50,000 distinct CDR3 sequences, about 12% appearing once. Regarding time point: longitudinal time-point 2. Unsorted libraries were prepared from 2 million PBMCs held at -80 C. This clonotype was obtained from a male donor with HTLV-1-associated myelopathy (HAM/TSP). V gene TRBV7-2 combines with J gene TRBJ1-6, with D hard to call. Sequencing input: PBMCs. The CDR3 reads CASDPLGDGAGNSPLHF. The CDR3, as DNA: TGTGCCAGCGACCCCTTAGGCGACGGCGCCGGTAATTCACCCCTCCACTTT.